The present T cell receptor beta chain was sequenced within a study of shared clonotypes between healthy human individuals. Study details: Researchers drew samples from two women and three men aged 18 to 49. Each donor's CD8 memory used one plate, CD8 naive two, each CD4 subset three. Findings of the study overall: Clonotypes not shared had lower generation probabilities than those common to all four donors.

The data were produced by immunoSEQ multiplex PCR, yet TCRdb's version contains in-frame clones alone and is incomplete. The sample gives roughly 1,800,000 clones, about 95% of which show up once; roughly 1.2% is in the top ten. V lost 3 bases and J 3 bases, leaving 12 bases between the germline ends. CDR3 length: 14 amino acids. Germline CDR1 is MGHRA and CDR2 is YSYEKL. Remarks on this clone: What it binds is unknown.

It was CD45RO-negative cells, positively selected for CCR7, that made up naive CD8 cells, with terminally differentiated effector memory CD45RA+ cells excluded. Sequencing was carried out using naive CD8+ T cells sorted from blood. The TCR was taken from a man between 18 and 29 years old in good health. The chain links TRBV4-1 to TRBJ2-7, with a tentative D call TRBD2 (5 bases). The CDR3 nucleotides read TGCGCCAGCAGCCATAAGGACTCGAACTACGAGCAGTACTTC. Translation gives CASSHKDSNYEQYF.